The clone carrying this T cell receptor beta chain was observed many times. The template for TCR beta VDJ and CDR3 sequence profiling was genomic DNA. Using its own MiXCR run on the reads, TCRdb lists one record per CDR3 protein. The sample lists some 150,000 distinct CDR3 sequences, 40% to 65% occurring once. An expansion of CD8+CD57+ cells by flow cytometry had been shown in patients chosen for sequencing. The data derive from a study of CD8+CD57+ T cells in acquired aplastic anemia. The TCR originated in a human donor with aplastic anemia. The source material was sorted CD4+, CD8+, or CD8+CD57+ T cells (not recorded which) from PBMCs.

This CDR3 is CASKRGTADSPLHF. DNA for the CDR3: TGTGCCAGCAAGCGAGGGACAGCGGATTCACCCCTCCACTTT. The rearrangement joins TRBV6-1 to TRBJ1-6, with TRBD1 identical over 7 bases. CDR1 and CDR2 from the germline V gene are MNHNS and SASEGT. The CDR3 covers 14 residues. V lost 7 bases, J lost 8 bases, and 8 bases stayed unmatched.